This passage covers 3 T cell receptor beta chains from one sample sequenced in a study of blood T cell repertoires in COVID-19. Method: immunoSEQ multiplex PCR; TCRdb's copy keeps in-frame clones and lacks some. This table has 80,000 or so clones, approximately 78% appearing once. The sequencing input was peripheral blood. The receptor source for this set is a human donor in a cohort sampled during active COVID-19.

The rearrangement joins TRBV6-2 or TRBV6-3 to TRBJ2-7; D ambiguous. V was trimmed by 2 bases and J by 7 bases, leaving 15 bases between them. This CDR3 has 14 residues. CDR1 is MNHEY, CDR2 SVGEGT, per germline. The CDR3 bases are TGTGCCAGCAGTTACGGGTGGGCCTCTCGGGAGCAGTACTTC. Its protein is CASSYGWASREQYF.

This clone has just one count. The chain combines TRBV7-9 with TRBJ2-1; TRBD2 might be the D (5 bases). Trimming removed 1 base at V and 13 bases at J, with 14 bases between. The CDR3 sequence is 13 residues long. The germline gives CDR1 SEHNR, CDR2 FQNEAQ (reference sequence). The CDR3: CASSLEHPGYQFF. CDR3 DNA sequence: TGTGCCAGCAGCTTAGAACACCCGGGGTATCAGTTCTTC.

CDR3 residues: CASRADTGEFYEQYF. CDR3 DNA: TGCGCCAGCAGGGCGGATACAGGAGAGTTCTACGAGCAGTACTTC. The chain links TRBV5-1 to TRBJ2-7; D is perhaps TRBD1 (5 bases). CDR1 is SGHRS and CDR2 is YFSETQ in the germline V gene. The CDR3 runs to 15 residues. The ends were cut back, 5 bases at V and 3 bases at J, with 18 bases in the middle.